These 20 T cell receptor beta chains came from one sample sequenced in a study of blood T cell repertoires in COVID-19. Libraries were prepared by immunoSEQ multiplex PCR; TCRdb keeps only in-frame clonotypes and omits some of them. In the table there are 150,000 to 200,000 clones, 70% to 80% of which are singletons. Specimen: peripheral blood. Receptor source: a man in his forties or fifties who had recovered from COVID-19.

The V gene is TRBV27, the J gene TRBJ2-5; D unclear. The CDR3 has 15 residues. V dropped 2 bases and J dropped 5 bases, with 15 bases sitting between them. Germline assignment: CDR1 MNHEY and CDR2 SMNVEV (reference sequence). This chain's CDR3 is CASSLKSRSGETQYF. As DNA, the CDR3 is TGTGCCAGCAGTTTAAAGTCGCGTTCCGGGGAGACCCAGTACTTC.

J is TRBJ1-6 and V is TRBV7-2; no firm D call. V was shortened by 0 bases and J by 11 bases, with 11 bases between the two germline ends. Germline CDR1 reads SGHTA; CDR2 reads FQGNSA. The CDR3 has 14 residues. The CDR3 reads CASSLAAQEPPLHF. The DNA for the CDR3 is TGTGCCAGCAGCTTAGCGGCGCAGGAACCACCCCTCCACTTT.

Concerning this clone: A junction boundary mismatches the germline segment, possibly from a read error. This chain joins TRBV5-6 and TRBJ1-2; 8 bases map to TRBD1. This CDR3 region has 17 residues. Germline CDR1 SGHDT, CDR2 YYEEEE. The CDR3 spells CASSSWDRIRPKYGYTF. CDR3 coding DNA: TGTGCCAGCAGCTCCTGGGACAGGATCAGGCCTAAGTATGGCTACACCTTC.

This clone was counted a single time. The chain employs TRBV11-2 and TRBJ1-3; 7 nucleotides align to TRBD1. CDR3 length: 17 residues. V dropped 1 base and J dropped 2; count of bases not matched to a gene: 8. Germline assignment: CDR1 SGHAT and CDR2 FQNNGV. CDR3 coding DNA: TGTGCCAGCAGCTTAGGGGTAACAGGGGTCGCTGGAAACACCATATATTTT. It translates to CASSLGVTGVAGNTIYF.

This clone was observed a few times. The rearrangement joins TRBV9 to TRBJ2-5; D may be TRBD2 (6 bases). Germline V CDR1 and CDR2: SGDLS, YYNGEE. Deletions cut 0 bases from V and 5 bases from J, with 14 bases between. The CDR3 contains 15 residues. This CDR3 is CASSVVGGKYETQYF. The CDR3 bases are TGTGCCAGCAGCGTAGTCGGCGGGAAGTATGAGACCCAGTACTTC.

This sequence joins TRBV29-1 and TRBJ1-6; D may be TRBD1 (6 bases). Between the trimmed V and J ends, which lost 6 bases and 8 bases, there was a span of 14 bases. This CDR3 region has 13 residues. Germline V CDR1 and CDR2: SQVTM, ANQGSEA. CDR3 in DNA: TGCAGCGTAGGAACCGAGGGGGATTCACCCCTCCACTTT. Translated: CSVGTEGDSPLHF.

V usage is TRBV7-2 and J usage is TRBJ2-1; D is unclear. This CDR3 comprises 13 residues. Trimming pared 8 bases from V and 3 bases from J, leaving 11 bases between. CDR1 SGHTA and CDR2 FQGNSA come from the germline V gene. CDR3 coding DNA: TGTGCCAGCCTGCGCGGCGTCTACAATGAGCAGTTCTTC. Translation: CASLRGVYNEQFF.

This clone was detected only once. This chain links TRBV6-5 with TRBJ1-2, with 8 nucleotides matching TRBD1. With V trimmed by 2 bases and J by 4 bases, 6 bases remained unmatched. The germline gives CDR1 MNHEY, CDR2 SVGAGI. The CDR3 covers 15 residues. The CDR3 DNA reads TGTGCCAGCAGTTACCACACCACAGGGGGCTATGGCTACACCTTC. Its protein product is CASSYHTTGGYGYTF.

This rearrangement joins TRBV13 to TRBJ2-5; 8 positions agree with TRBD2. V was pared by 5 bases and J by 4 bases, with 9 bases of the junction left unmatched. Germline loops: CDR1 PRHDT, CDR2 FYEKMQ (reference sequence). This CDR3 region has 15 residues. The CDR3 spells CASSPSRGGVETQYF. CDR3 DNA: TGTGCCAGCAGCCCGTCCCGGGGGGGAGTAGAGACCCAGTACTTC. Variable domain in full (rest from reference TRBV13 and TRBJ2-5): AAGVIQSPRHLIKEKRETATLKCYPIPRHDTVYWYQQGPGQDPQFLISFYEKMQSDKGSIPDRFSAQQFSDYHSELNMSSLELGDSALYFCASSPSRGGVETQYFGPGTRLLVL.

The chain employs TRBV4-2 and TRBJ2-1; 11 nucleotides match TRBD2. The CDR3 has 20 residues. The ends lost 4 bases at V and 3 bases at J; junction bases unmatched: 17. From germline, CDR1 is LGHNA and CDR2 YNFKEQ. The CDR3 protein is CASSRQVGWGLAENYNEQFF. DNA of the CDR3: TGTGCCAGCAGCCGACAAGTGGGGTGGGGACTAGCGGAAAACTACAATGAGCAGTTCTTC.

V is TRBV5-1 and J is TRBJ1-6; a possible D gene is TRBD1 (6 bases). CDR1 and CDR2 from the germline V gene are SGHRS and YFSETQ. V dropped 1 base and J dropped 3 bases, with 11 bases sitting between them. The CDR3 sequence is 16 residues long. Here the CDR3 DNA reads TGCGCCAGCAGCTTGCTTTGGGACAACTATAATTCACCCCTCCACTTT. Translating it yields CASSLLWDNYNSPLHF.

The DNA of the CDR3 is TGTGCCATCCGGGACAGACGGAATCAGCCCCAGCATTTT. Amino acid sequence: CAIRDRRNQPQHF. The chain is built from TRBV21-1 and TRBJ1-5; the DNA was not used to check the table's D call, TRBD1. TRBV21-1 corresponds to a pseudogene. The CDR3 has 13 residues.

V is TRBV7-6 and J is TRBJ2-1; D is perhaps TRBD2 (7 bases). Trimming took 5 bases from V and 7 from J, leaving 15 bases between them. The CDR3 sequence is 14 residues long. Germline values: CDR1 SGHVS, CDR2 FNYEAQ. In DNA, the CDR3 is TGTGCCAGCAGCCCCATGGGGGGGGCTAATGAGCAGTTCTTC. The encoded protein is CASSPMGGANEQFF.

The chain has TRBV5-6 and TRBJ2-3; 7 bases align to TRBD1. CDR1 and CDR2 (germline): SGHDT, YYEEEE. The CDR3 has 15 residues. Trimming cost V 2 bases and J 5 bases; bases outside gene matches: 8. Written as DNA, the CDR3 is TGTGCCAGCAGCTTAAACGACAGGGCGGAAGATACGCAGTATTTT. Translated: CASSLNDRAEDTQYF.

About this clone itself: At one end the junction does not follow the germline gene, possibly because of a read error. CDR3 bases: TGTGCCAGCAGCTTCACAGGGGAGGTGTTTTTT. As protein: CASSFTGEVFF. The chain recombines TRBV5-6 with TRBJ2-2, with D maybe TRBD1 (7 bases). In germline, CDR1 is SGHDT, CDR2 YYEEEE. The CDR3 totals 11 residues.

The J gene is TRBJ2-2, the V gene TRBV5-6; 7 bases match TRBD2. The CDR3 contains 18 residues. The germline CDR1 and CDR2 sequences are SGHDT and YYEEEE. V trimming: 4 bases; J trimming: 5 bases; junction bases outside the gene matches: 17. CDR3 sequence: CASSPPTPLRTRTGELFF. The CDR3 DNA reads TGTGCCAGCAGCCCACCAACACCCTTGCGGACTAGGACCGGGGAGCTGTTTTTT.

V is TRBV7-3 and J is TRBJ1-1, with a weak D call TRBD1 (5 bases). CDR1 is SGHTA, CDR2 FQGTGA, per germline. The CDR3 has 16 amino acids. Deletions cut 1 base from V and 6 bases from J, with 18 bases between. The DNA for the CDR3 is TGTGCCAGCAGCTTAAATAGCGGGGGAGGAGTCGCTGAAGCTTTCTTT. Translating it yields CASSLNSGGGVAEAFF.

This clone was recorded once. This rearrangement joins TRBV4-2 to TRBJ2-5, with TRBD2 matching 13 bases. The CDR3 sequence is 18 residues long. Looked up from germline, CDR1 is LGHNA and CDR2 is YNFKEQ. J lost 4 bases, V lost 4 bases, and 12 bases had no gene match. The CDR3 nucleotides read TGTGCCAGCAGCCTATCCCCCGGACTAGCGGGAGCCGGAGAGACCCAGTACTTC. It specifies CASSLSPGLAGAGETQYF.

The gene calls are TRBV24-1 and TRBJ2-2; a possible D gene is TRBD1 (7 bases). This CDR3 comprises 14 residues. Germline values: CDR1 KGHDR, CDR2 SFDVKD. The V gene lost 11 bases and the J gene lost 4 bases, with 16 bases spanning the gap. This chain's CDR3 is CASGAGQSTGELFF. DNA for the CDR3: TGTGCCAGCGGGGCGGGACAGAGCACCGGGGAGCTGTTTTTT.

This clone was recorded once. The genes are TRBV6-5 and TRBJ2-7, with a weak D call TRBD1 (7 bases). This CDR3 is built from 14 residues. Germline V lookup: CDR1 MNHEY, CDR2 SVGAGI. V lost 6 bases and J lost 4, with 16 bases in between. CDR3 residues: CASSKAGQLYEQYF. CDR3 nucleotides: TGTGCCAGCAGCAAGGCGGGACAGCTATACGAGCAGTACTTC.